These 20 T cell receptor beta chains were sequenced from one sample in a study of beta chain features in type 1 diabetes. Isolated RNA was reverse transcribed in full, so expressed TCRB transcripts were sequenced. Sequencing was performed with immunoSEQ multiplex PCR; in TCRdb, only in-frame clones are kept and a portion is missing. The sample yields about 650,000 clones, roughly 12% seen once. Which antigens these TCRs recognize remains unknown. Overall study results and limits: Type 1 diabetes patients had TCRB CDR3s that were shorter (moderately but significantly so) in all four CD4+ subsets.

Sequenced input: naive CD4+ T cells from blood. The receptors here all came from a man aged 25-40 years with type 1 diabetes.

This chain connects TRBV6-5 to TRBJ1-4; no clear D. V was shortened by 6 bases and J by 4 bases, with 15 bases between the two germline ends. The V gene's germline CDR1 is MNHEY and CDR2 SVGAGI. The CDR3 contains 15 residues. The DNA of the CDR3 is TGTGCCAGCAGACCCCGGGGAGGTAGTAATGAAAAACTGTTTTTT. Its translation: CASRPRGGSNEKLFF.

The chain links TRBV6-6 to TRBJ1-1; the D gene is possibly TRBD1 (5 bases). Between the trimmed V and J ends, which lost 4 bases and 7 bases, there was a span of 16 bases. CDR1 and CDR2 (germline): MNHNY, SVGAGI (reference sequence). CDR3 length equals 14 residues. CDR3 bases: TGTGCCAGCAGTTCGCCGGGACGGCAGCTTGAAGCTTTCTTT. Residues: CASSSPGRQLEAFF.

This clone turned up a few times. The chain is built from TRBV4-1 and TRBJ2-1; the match to TRBD2 covers 7 bases. The CDR3 runs 14 residues. The germline V gene has CDR1 MGHRA and CDR2 YSYEKL. The V gene end was trimmed by 2 bases and the J gene end by 9 bases; junction bases not matched to a gene: 7. CDR3: CASSQILLASEQFF. CDR3 nucleotides: TGCGCCAGCAGCCAAATACTACTAGCGTCTGAGCAGTTCTTC.

This clone came up a few times. The chain carries TRBV30 and TRBJ1-2; D is unclear. This CDR3 is 13 amino acids long. V lost 5 bases and J lost 3, with 13 bases in between. Germline CDR1 and CDR2: GTSNPN and SVGIG (reference sequence). The CDR3 sequence: CAWERALDYGYTF. DNA of the CDR3: TGTGCCTGGGAGAGGGCTTTGGACTATGGCTACACCTTC. The whole variable domain, remainder taken from reference TRBV30 and TRBJ1-2, is SQTIHQWPATLVQPVGSPLSLECTVEGTSNPNLYWYRQAAGRGLQLLFYSVGIGQISSEVPQNLSASRPQDRQFILSSKKLLLSDSGFYLCAWERALDYGYTFGSGTRLTVV.

The sample holds a few counts of this clone. The chain couples TRBV7-2 to TRBJ1-2; the D gene is possibly TRBD1 (6 bases). Deletions cut 3 bases from V and 5 bases from J, with 16 bases between. The CDR3 is made up of 15 amino acids. Germline V gene sequence: CDR1 SGHTA, CDR2 FQGNSA. CDR3 sequence reads: CASSLNGAGVYGYTF. The CDR3 coding sequence is TGTGCCAGCAGCTTGAATGGGGCAGGGGTTTATGGCTACACCTTC.

The chain carries TRBV5-4 and TRBJ1-6, with 8 bases identical to TRBD1. Trimming removed 2 bases from V and 7 bases from J; junction bases left unmatched: 5. Per germline, CDR1 SGHNT and CDR2 YYREEE (reference sequence). This CDR3 region has 15 residues. The CDR3 DNA sequence: TGTGCCAGCAGCTTTAAACAGGGGGGGAATTCACCCCTCCACTTT. As protein: CASSFKQGGNSPLHF.

The rearrangement uses TRBV7-9 and TRBJ2-7; D not certain. V was clipped by 7 bases and J by 3 bases, with 13 bases between them. The CDR3 has 13 amino acids. Germline V CDR1 and CDR2: SEHNR, FQNEAQ (reference sequence). Here the CDR3 DNA reads TGTGCCAGCAAGACGGCGAGGATCTACGAGCAGTACTTC. Translation: CASKTARIYEQYF.

This clone was counted a few times. The V gene is TRBV2, the J gene TRBJ1-5; 11 bases are a match to TRBD1. V was clipped by 8 bases and J by 6 bases; unmatched bases: 3. CDR1 SNHLY and CDR2 FYNNEI come from the germline V gene. The CDR3 is made up of 13 amino acids. The CDR3 spells CASHGQGAQPQHF. The CDR3 nucleotides are TGTGCCAGCCATGGACAGGGGGCTCAGCCCCAGCATTTT.

The chain uses TRBV6-5 and TRBJ2-5; D uncertain. Germline CDR1 MNHEY, CDR2 SVGAGI. Deletions cut 2 bases from V and 5 bases from J, with 9 bases between. There are 13 residues in the CDR3. DNA of the CDR3: TGTGCCAGCAGTTACACGGGTAGGGAGACCCAGTACTTC. Encoded protein: CASSYTGRETQYF.

This clone was detected a few times. The genes are TRBV13 and TRBJ2-5; D is possibly TRBD2 (6 bases). V was cut by 5 bases and J by 5 bases, with 12 bases left in between. Germline lookup yields CDR1 PRHDT and CDR2 FYEKMQ (reference sequence). The CDR3 runs 13 residues. The CDR3 is CASSTTSRETQYF. CDR3 coding DNA: TGTGCCAGCAGCACCACTAGCAGGGAGACCCAGTACTTC.

This clone has more than one count but fewer than ten. The J gene is TRBJ2-1, the V gene TRBV9, with D perhaps assigned TRBD1 or TRBD2 (5 bases each). The CDR3 is made up of 16 amino acids. Looked up from germline, CDR1 is SGDLS and CDR2 is YYNGEE. Trimming shortened V by 2 bases and J by 0 bases, and 12 bases separated the two germline ends. The CDR3 here is CASSVGARSSYNEQFF. For the CDR3, the DNA is TGTGCCAGCAGCGTCGGGGCCAGAAGCTCCTACAATGAGCAGTTCTTC.

The rearrangement joins TRBV7-2 to TRBJ2-7; 9 bases align to TRBD1. CDR3 size: 14 residues. J was trimmed by 7 bases and V by 4 bases; bases with no gene match: 8. Germline CDR1 and CDR2: SGHTA and FQGNSA. The chain's CDR3 is CASSWGQGAGEQYF. The CDR3 DNA sequence: TGTGCCAGCAGCTGGGGACAGGGAGCCGGAGAGCAGTACTTC.

This clone was seen more than once but under ten times. The chain uses TRBV29-1 and TRBJ2-1, with a possible D match to TRBD2 (7 bases). There are 14 residues in the CDR3. V was shortened by 7 bases and J by 4 bases, with 17 bases between the two germline ends. From germline, CDR1 is SQVTM and CDR2 ANQGSEA. Here the CDR3 DNA reads TGCAGCGGGACCGAGGGGGGGGCTTACAATGAGCAGTTCTTC. It codes for CSGTEGGAYNEQFF.

This clone was found a few times. The chain joins TRBV5-6 to TRBJ2-3, with 8 bases matching TRBD2. Germline lookup yields CDR1 SGHDT and CDR2 YYEEEE. This CDR3 contains 16 residues. The V and J ends lost 2 bases and 4 bases, in that order; junction bases with no gene match: 9. The CDR3, as DNA: TGTGCCAGCAGCTTCGACGGACTAGCCAAAGCAGATACGCAGTATTTT. Encoded protein: CASSFDGLAKADTQYF.

This clone occurred a few times. This chain uses TRBV5-1 with TRBJ2-1; TRBD2 agrees at 11 bases. This CDR3 spans 15 amino acids. Germline CDR1 is SGHRS and CDR2 is YFSETQ. The V segment lost 4 bases and the J segment 4 bases; nucleotides outside the gene matches: 4. The CDR3 DNA sequence: TGCGCCAGCAGCGTCGGGACTAGCGGTTACAATGAGCAGTTCTTC. Its protein is CASSVGTSGYNEQFF. The entire variable domain, with the rest obtained from reference TRBV5-1 and TRBJ2-1, is as follows: KAGVTQTPRYLIKTRGQQVTLSCSPISGHRSVSWYQQTPGQGLQFLFEYFSETQRNKGNFPGRFSGRQFSNSRSEMNVSTLELGDSALYLCASSVGTSGYNEQFFGPGTRLTVL.

This clone was picked up a small number of times. The rearrangement joins TRBV2 to TRBJ2-7; D is possibly TRBD1 (5 bases). The CDR3 consists of 13 residues. Germline CDR1 is SNHLY and CDR2 is FYNNEI. Trimming removed 7 bases at V and 6 bases at J, with 16 bases between. In nucleotides, the CDR3 is TGTGCCAGCAAGTCGGAAGCAGGGTCCGAGCAGTACTTC. Amino acids: CASKSEAGSEQYF.

This clone was picked up a small number of times. Different DNA sequences within this sample yield the same CDR3. J is TRBJ2-5 and V is TRBV6-1, with D unresolved. Germline lookup yields CDR1 MNHNS and CDR2 SASEGT. Between the trimmed V and J ends, which lost 1 base and 4 bases, there was a span of 1 base. The CDR3 runs to 11 residues. The CDR3 sequence: CASSEGETQYF. The CDR3 region has the DNA TGTGCCAGCAGTGAAGGAGAGACCCAGTACTTC.

This clone was counted between two and nine times. The chain has TRBV29-1 and TRBJ2-6; a possible D gene is TRBD2 (6 bases). CDR1 and CDR2 (germline): SQVTM, ANQGSEA. Trimming pared 3 bases from V and 2 bases from J, leaving 11 bases between. The CDR3 is 15 residues long. CDR3 nucleotides: TGCAGCGTTGAGGGTTCGGGGGCTGGGGCCAACGTCCTGACTTTC. It yields the protein CSVEGSGAGANVLTF.

This clone was detected only a few times. This chain uses TRBV27 with TRBJ2-3; weak D call: TRBD1 (6 bases). The V end lost 0 bases, the J end lost 2 bases, and 9 bases lay between the germline ends. CDR1 is MNHEY and CDR2 is SMNVEV in the germline V gene (reference sequence). The CDR3 loop spans 15 amino acids. DNA of the CDR3: TGTGCCAGCAGTTTATCGGACAGATACACAGATACGCAGTATTTT. It codes for CASSLSDRYTDTQYF.

A word on this clone: Distinct nucleotide sequences in the sample also encode this CDR3. The chain employs TRBV7-9 and TRBJ1-1; D may be TRBD1 (6 bases). CDR1 is SEHNR and CDR2 is FQNEAQ in the germline V gene (reference sequence). CDR3 length: 12 amino acids. V was trimmed by 1 base and J by 6 bases, leaving 6 bases between them. The CDR3 here is CASSLEGAEAFF. The CDR3 bases are TGTGCCAGCAGCTTAGAGGGGGCTGAAGCTTTCTTT.